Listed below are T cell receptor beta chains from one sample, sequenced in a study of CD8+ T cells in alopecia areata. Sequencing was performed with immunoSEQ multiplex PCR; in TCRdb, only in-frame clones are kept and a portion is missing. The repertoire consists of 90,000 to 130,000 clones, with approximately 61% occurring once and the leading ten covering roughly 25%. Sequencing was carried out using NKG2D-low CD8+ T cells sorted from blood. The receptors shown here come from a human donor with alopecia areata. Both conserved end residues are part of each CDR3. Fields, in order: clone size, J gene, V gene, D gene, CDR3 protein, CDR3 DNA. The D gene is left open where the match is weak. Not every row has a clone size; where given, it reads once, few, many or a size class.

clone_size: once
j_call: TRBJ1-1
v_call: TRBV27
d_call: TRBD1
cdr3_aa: CASITFRGQTEAFF
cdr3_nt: TGTGCCAGCATCACATTCAGGGGGCAGACTGAAGCTTTCTTT

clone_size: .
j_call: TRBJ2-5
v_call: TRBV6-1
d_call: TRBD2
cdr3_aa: CASSELLAGVLFQETQYF
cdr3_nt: TGTGCCAGCAGTGAACTACTAGCGGGAGTATTGTTCCAAGAGACCCAGTACTTC

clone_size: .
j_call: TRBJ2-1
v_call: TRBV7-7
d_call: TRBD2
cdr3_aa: CASSLLASDEQFF
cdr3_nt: TGTGCTAGCAGCTTACTAGCGAGCGATGAGCAGTTCTTC

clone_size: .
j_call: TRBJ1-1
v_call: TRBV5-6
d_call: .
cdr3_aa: CASSLSGPLKEAFF
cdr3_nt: TGTGCCAGCAGCTTGAGCGGTCCCCTAAAAGAAGCTTTCTTT

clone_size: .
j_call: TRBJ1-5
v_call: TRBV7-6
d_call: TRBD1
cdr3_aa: CASSRGTGSNQPQHF
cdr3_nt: TGTGCCAGCAGCAGGGGGACAGGGAGCAATCAGCCCCAGCATTTT

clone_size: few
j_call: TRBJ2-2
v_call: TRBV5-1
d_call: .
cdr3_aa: CASRLSGELFF
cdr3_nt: TGCGCCAGCAGGCTATCCGGGGAGCTGTTTTTT

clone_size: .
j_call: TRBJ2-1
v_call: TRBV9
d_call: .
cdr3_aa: CASSVGRGNEQFF
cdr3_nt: TGTGCCAGCAGCGTAGGTCGAGGTAATGAGCAGTTCTTC

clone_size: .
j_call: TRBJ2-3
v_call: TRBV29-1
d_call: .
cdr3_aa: CSVGVGERDTQYF
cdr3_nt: TGCAGCGTTGGGGTGGGAGAAAGAGATACGCAGTATTTT

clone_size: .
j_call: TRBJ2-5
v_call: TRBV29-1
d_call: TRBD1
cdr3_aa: CSGEDRGNQETQYF
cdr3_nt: TGCAGCGGAGAGGACAGGGGTAACCAAGAGACCCAGTACTTC

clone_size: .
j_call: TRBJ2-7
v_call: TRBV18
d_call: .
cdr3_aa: CASSPPGRPYEQYF
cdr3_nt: TGTGCCAGCTCACCACCGGGCAGACCTTACGAGCAGTACTTC

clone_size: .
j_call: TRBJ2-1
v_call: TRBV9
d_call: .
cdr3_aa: CASSGPGGGPPYNEQFF
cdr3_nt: TGTGCCAGCAGCGGACCCGGCGGCGGGCCCCCCTACAATGAGCAGTTCTTC

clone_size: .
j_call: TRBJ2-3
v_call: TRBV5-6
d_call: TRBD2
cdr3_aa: CASSFQWSGRASDTQYF
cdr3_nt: TGTGCCAGCAGTTTCCAGTGGAGCGGGAGGGCCTCAGATACGCAGTATTTT

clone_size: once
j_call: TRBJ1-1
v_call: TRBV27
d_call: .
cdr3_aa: CASSPTRWGMNTEAFF
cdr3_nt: TGTGCCAGCAGTCCGACTCGGTGGGGGATGAACACTGAAGCTTTCTTT

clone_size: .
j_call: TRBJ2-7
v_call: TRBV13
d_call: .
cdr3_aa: CASSLVGPSYEQYF
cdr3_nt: TGTGCCAGCAGCTTAGTTGGCCCCTCCTACGAGCAGTACTTC

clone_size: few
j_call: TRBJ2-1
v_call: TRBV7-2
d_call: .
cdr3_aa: CASSLRWDPPPRGNEQFF
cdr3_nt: TGTGCCAGCAGCCTAAGGTGGGACCCACCCCCCCGGGGCAATGAGCAGTTCTTC

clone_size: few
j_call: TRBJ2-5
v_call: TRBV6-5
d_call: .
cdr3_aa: CASSYQGLGQETQYF
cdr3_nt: TGTGCCAGCAGTTATCAGGGGCTGGGCCAAGAGACCCAGTACTTC

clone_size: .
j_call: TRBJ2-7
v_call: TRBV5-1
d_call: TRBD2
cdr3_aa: CASSLASGYEQYF
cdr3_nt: TGCGCCAGCAGCTTAGCTAGCGGCTACGAGCAGTACTTC

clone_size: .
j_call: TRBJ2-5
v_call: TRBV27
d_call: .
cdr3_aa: CASSRRGRETQYF
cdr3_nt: TGTGCCAGCAGCCGGAGGGGGCGAGAGACCCAGTACTTC

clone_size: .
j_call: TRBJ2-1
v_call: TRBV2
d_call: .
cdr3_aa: CASSDRGGTSNEQFF
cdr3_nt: TGTGCCAGCAGTGACCGGGGCGGGACGAGCAATGAGCAGTTCTTC

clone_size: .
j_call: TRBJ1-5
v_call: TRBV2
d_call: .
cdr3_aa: CASRANNQPQHF
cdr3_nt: TGTGCCAGCCGGGCCAACAATCAGCCCCAGCATTTT

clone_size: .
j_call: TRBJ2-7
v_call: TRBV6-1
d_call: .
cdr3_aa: CASSERSGLSYEQYF
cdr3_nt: TGTGCCAGCAGTGAAAGGAGCGGTCTCTCCTACGAGCAGTACTTC

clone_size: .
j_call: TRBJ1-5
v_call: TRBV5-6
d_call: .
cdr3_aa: CASSSRLRNQPQHF
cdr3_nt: TGTGCCAGCAGCTCCCGCCTCCGGAATCAGCCCCAGCATTTT

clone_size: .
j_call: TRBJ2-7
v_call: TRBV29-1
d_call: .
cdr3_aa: CSVVHGASYEQYF
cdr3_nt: TGCAGCGTTGTACACGGGGCCTCCTACGAGCAGTACTTC

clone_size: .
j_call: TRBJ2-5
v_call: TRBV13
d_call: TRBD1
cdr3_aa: CASSLGTGILETQYF
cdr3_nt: TGTGCCAGCAGCTTAGGGACAGGGATACTGGAGACCCAGTACTTC

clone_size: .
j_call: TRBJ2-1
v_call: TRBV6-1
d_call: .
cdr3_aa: CASRQMYNEQFF
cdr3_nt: TGTGCCAGCAGACAGATGTACAATGAGCAGTTCTTC

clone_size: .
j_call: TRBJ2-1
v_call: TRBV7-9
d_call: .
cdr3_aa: CASSLEGSPEQFF
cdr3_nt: TGTGCCAGCAGCTTAGAAGGGTCCCCCGAGCAGTTCTTC

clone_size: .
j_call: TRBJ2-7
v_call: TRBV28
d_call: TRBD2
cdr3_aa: CASRPDGGEWAYEQYF
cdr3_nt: TGTGCCAGCAGACCTGATGGGGGGGAGTGGGCCTACGAGCAGTACTTC

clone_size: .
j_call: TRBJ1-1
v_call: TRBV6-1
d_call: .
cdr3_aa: CASSHGQLNTEAFF
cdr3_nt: TGTGCCAGCAGCCACGGACAGTTGAACACTGAAGCTTTCTTT

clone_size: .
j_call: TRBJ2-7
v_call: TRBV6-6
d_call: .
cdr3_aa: CASSYRHTTYEQYF
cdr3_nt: TGTGCCAGCAGTTATCGCCACACTACCTACGAGCAGTACTTC

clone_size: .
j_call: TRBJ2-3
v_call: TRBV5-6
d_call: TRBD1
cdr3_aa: CASSWQGASTDTQYF
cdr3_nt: TGTGCCAGCAGCTGGCAGGGGGCTAGCACAGATACGCAGTATTTT

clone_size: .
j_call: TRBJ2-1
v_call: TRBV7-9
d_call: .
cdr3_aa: CASSLEPGGEQFF
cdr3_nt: TGTGCCAGCAGCTTAGAGCCCGGGGGTGAGCAGTTCTTC

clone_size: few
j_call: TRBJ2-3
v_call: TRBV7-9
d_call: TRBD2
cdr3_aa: CASSSSGYTDTQYF
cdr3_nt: TGTGCCAGCAGCTCTAGCGGGTACACAGATACGCAGTATTTT

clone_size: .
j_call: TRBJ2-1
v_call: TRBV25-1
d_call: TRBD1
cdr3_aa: CASSGGQGTEQFF
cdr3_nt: TGTGCCAGCAGTGGGGGACAGGGGACTGAGCAGTTCTTC

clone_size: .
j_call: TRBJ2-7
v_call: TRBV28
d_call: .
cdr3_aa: CASTTPDFIPRGGEQYF
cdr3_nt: TGTGCCAGCACCACCCCGGATTTTATTCCCAGGGGGGGAGAGCAGTACTTC

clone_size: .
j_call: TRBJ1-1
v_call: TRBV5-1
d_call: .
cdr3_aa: CASSLSGTSTEAFF
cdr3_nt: TGCGCCAGCAGCCTCTCCGGGACAAGCACTGAAGCTTTCTTT

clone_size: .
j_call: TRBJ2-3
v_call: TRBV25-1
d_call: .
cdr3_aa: CASSEYGSTDTQYF
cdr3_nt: TGTGCCAGCAGTGAATATGGAAGCACAGATACGCAGTATTTT

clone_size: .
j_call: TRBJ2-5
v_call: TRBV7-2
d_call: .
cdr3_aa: CASSPTRASVETQYF
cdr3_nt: TGTGCCAGCAGCCCAACGCGGGCTAGCGTTGAGACCCAGTACTTC

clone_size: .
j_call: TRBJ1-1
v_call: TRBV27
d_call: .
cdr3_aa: CASRSYGDFKNTEAFF
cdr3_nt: TGTGCCAGCAGGTCCTATGGGGACTTTAAGAACACTGAAGCTTTCTTT

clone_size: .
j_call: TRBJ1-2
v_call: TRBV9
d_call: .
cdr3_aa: CASRSGTNYGYTF
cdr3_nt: TGTGCCAGCAGGTCGGGGACAAACTATGGCTACACCTTC

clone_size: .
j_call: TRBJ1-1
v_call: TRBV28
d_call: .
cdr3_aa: CASTPVGNTEAFF
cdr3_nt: TGTGCCAGCACCCCCGTAGGGAACACTGAAGCTTTCTTT

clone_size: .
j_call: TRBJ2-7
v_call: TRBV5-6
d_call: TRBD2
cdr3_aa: CASSLGLAARGHEQYF
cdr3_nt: TGTGCCAGCAGCTTGGGGCTAGCGGCTAGAGGGCACGAGCAGTACTTC

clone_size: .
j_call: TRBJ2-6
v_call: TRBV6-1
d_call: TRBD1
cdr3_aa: CASSEARGQGAAVVVSGANVLTF
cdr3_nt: TGTGCCAGCAGTGAAGCTAGGGGACAGGGGGCGGCCGTCGTTGTCTCCGGGGCCAACGTCCTGACTTTC

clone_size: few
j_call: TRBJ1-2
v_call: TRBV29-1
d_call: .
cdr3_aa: CSVLGGLDYGYTF
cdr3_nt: TGCAGCGTGCTTGGTGGCCTTGACTATGGCTACACCTTC

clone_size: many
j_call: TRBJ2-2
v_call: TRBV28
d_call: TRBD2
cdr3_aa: CASSLFLGLARLGTGELFF
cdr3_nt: TGTGCCAGCAGTTTATTCCTGGGACTAGCGAGACTAGGCACCGGGGAGCTGTTTTTT

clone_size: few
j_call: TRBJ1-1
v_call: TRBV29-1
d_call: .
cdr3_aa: CSAERGWRMNTEAFF
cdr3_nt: TGCAGCGCCGAAAGGGGTTGGAGAATGAACACTGAAGCTTTCTTT

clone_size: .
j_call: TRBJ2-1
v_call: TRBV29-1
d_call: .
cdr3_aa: CSAATSSYNEQFF
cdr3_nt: TGCAGCGCCGCAACGAGCTCCTACAATGAGCAGTTCTTC

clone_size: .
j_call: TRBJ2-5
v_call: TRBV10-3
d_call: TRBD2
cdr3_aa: CAISDFSRGGDETQYF
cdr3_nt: TGTGCCATCAGTGACTTTTCTAGGGGAGGGGACGAGACCCAGTACTTC